Each of the 26 T cell receptor beta chains below was sequenced from the same sample in a study of vaccination and CD4 T cells after COVID-19. Treatment specified: 10-day PBMC culture with coronavirus spike peptide pools or control peptides (ViraFEST assay). Sequence data for DNA of cultured CD4+ T cells were generated by the Oncomine TCR Beta short-read assay. MiXCR, run by TCRdb on the PCR reads, gives a single entry per CDR3 protein. The repertoire includes over 10,000 distinct CDR3 sequences, roughly 43% of them detected once, and 9.4% sits in the top ten. Their target antigens are unknown. The sample comprised CD4+ T cells from blood, cultured in vitro. The receptors originated from a human donor who had recovered from COVID-19.

The J gene is TRBJ2-7, the V gene TRBV7-9; D call uncertain. The germline gives CDR1 SEHNR, CDR2 FQNEAQ (reference sequence). The V and J ends lost 2 bases and 5 bases respectively, with 4 bases between them. The CDR3 runs 11 residues. The CDR3 DNA reads TGTGCCAGCAGCTTAATGAACGAGCAGTACTTC. This encodes CASSLMNEQYF.

The gene calls are TRBV19 and TRBJ2-7; D is undetermined. Germline V CDR1 and CDR2: LNHDA, SQIVND (reference sequence). This CDR3 contains 10 residues. With 10 bases removed from V and 1 base from J, the gap between germline ends came to 5 bases. CDR3 sequence (DNA): TGTGCCACAAGATCCTACGAGCAGTACTTC. It translates to CATRSYEQYF.

This clonotype was detected only a few times. The V gene is TRBV15, the J gene TRBJ2-5; 8 bases agree with TRBD2. This CDR3 has 15 residues. Germline CDR1 is LNHNV and CDR2 is YYDKDF (reference sequence). V lost 0 bases, J lost 1 base, and 1 base stayed unmatched. The CDR3 region has the DNA TGTGCCACCAGCAGAGAACTAGCGGTCCAAGAGACCCAGTACTTC. This codes for CATSRELAVQETQYF. Full variable domain (remainder filled in from reference TRBV15 and TRBJ2-5): DAMVIQNPRYQVTQFGKPVTLSCSQTLNHNVMYWYQQKSSQAPKLLFHYYDKDFNNEADTPDNFQSRRPNTSFCFLDIRSPGLGDTAMYLCATSRELAVQETQYFGPGTRLLVL.

CDR3 protein: CASSLRTSGGGYEQYF. The CDR3 region has the DNA TGTGCCAGCAGCTTACGAACTAGCGGGGGGGGATACGAGCAGTACTTC. The chain carries TRBV7-2 and TRBJ2-7; 13 nucleotides agree with TRBD2. CDR1 is SGHTA, CDR2 FQGNSA, per germline. Trimming cost V 2 bases and J 4 bases; bases outside gene matches: 5. The CDR3 spans 16 residues.

V gene TRBV30 combines with J gene TRBJ2-7, with TRBD1 as a possible D gene (5 bases). CDR3 length: 11 residues. V lost 4 bases, J lost 8 bases, and 12 bases lay in between. Germline V lookup: CDR1 GTSNPN, CDR2 SVGIG (reference sequence). In DNA, the CDR3 is TGTGCCTGGAATATAGGGGTCCAGCAGTACTTC. It translates to CAWNIGVQQYF.

V gene TRBV7-9 combines with J gene TRBJ2-7; D is unclear. Trimming took off 3 bases at V and 5 bases at J, with 8 bases between the two ends. From germline, CDR1 is SEHNR and CDR2 FQNEAQ (reference sequence). CDR3 length: 12 amino acids. CDR3 nucleotides: TGTGCCAGCAGCTTCGGGCAAAACGAGCAGTACTTC. It yields the protein CASSFGQNEQYF.

J is TRBJ2-2 and V is TRBV15; 8 bases align to TRBD2. CDR1 and CDR2 (germline): LNHNV, YYDKDF (reference sequence). This CDR3 region has 17 residues. The V gene end was trimmed by 1 base and the J gene end by 6 bases; junction bases not matched to a gene: 10. The CDR3 DNA is TGTGCCACCAGCAGAGGTTCAGCTAAGCGGGAGTCCGGGGAGCTGTTTTTT. Translating gives CATSRGSAKRESGELFF. Drawing the rest from reference TRBV15 and TRBJ2-2, the complete variable domain is DAMVIQNPRYQVTQFGKPVTLSCSQTLNHNVMYWYQQKSSQAPKLLFHYYDKDFNNEADTPDNFQSRRPNTSFCFLDIRSPGLGDTAMYLCATSRGSAKRESGELFFGEGSRLTVL.

This chain connects TRBV7-2 to TRBJ1-2; the D gene is possibly TRBD1 (6 bases). In germline, CDR1 is SGHTA, CDR2 FQGNSA. V shed 1 base and J shed 4 bases, with 19 bases lying between them. The CDR3 contains 17 residues. The CDR3 DNA follows: TGTGCCAGCAGCTTAGATTTAATGGGGGCGGCTCTCTATGGCTACACCTTC. Its translation is CASSLDLMGAALYGYTF. Full variable domain (outside the CDR3, taken from reference TRBV7-2 and TRBJ1-2): GAGVSQSPSNKVTEKGKDVELRCDPISGHTALYWYRQSLGQGLEFLIYFQGNSAPDKSGLPSDRFSAERTGGSVSTLTIQRTQQEDSAVYLCASSLDLMGAALYGYTFGSGTRLTVV.

The chain employs TRBV6-5 and TRBJ1-2; D call uncertain. With 0 bases removed from V and 4 bases from J, the gap between germline ends came to 6 bases. The CDR3 loop spans 13 amino acids. Germline V CDR1 and CDR2: MNHEY, SVGAGI. In DNA, the CDR3 is TGTGCCAGCAGTTACTCCCTGGGCTATGGCTACACCTTC. Protein: CASSYSLGYGYTF.

The rearrangement uses TRBV6-5 and TRBJ1-6, with 9 bases fitting TRBD1. CDR1 MNHEY and CDR2 SVGAGI come from the germline V gene. The CDR3 extends over 19 amino acids. The V segment lost 4 bases and the J segment 8 bases; nucleotides outside the gene matches: 18. CDR3: CASSSFLLTGGKGDSPLHF. In DNA, the CDR3 is TGTGCCAGCAGTTCCTTTCTTCTGACAGGGGGAAAGGGGGATTCACCCCTCCACTTT.

V gene TRBV30 combines with J gene TRBJ1-4, with unresolved D. CDR1 GTSNPN and CDR2 SVGIG come from the germline V gene (reference sequence). V was shortened by 3 bases and J by 2 bases, with 7 bases between the two germline ends. The CDR3 is made up of 13 amino acids. CDR3 coding DNA: TGTGCCTGGAGGGAGAGTACTAATGAAAAACTGTTTTTT. Its translation: CAWRESTNEKLFF.

The chain combines TRBV24-1 with TRBJ2-3; maybe TRBD2 (5 bases). CDR1 is KGHDR, CDR2 SFDVKD, per germline. The CDR3 totals 14 residues. Trimming took 8 bases from V and 1 from J, leaving 12 bases between them. The CDR3 region is CATNSGFGTDTQYF. The CDR3 region has the DNA TGTGCCACCAATTCGGGATTTGGCACAGATACGCAGTATTTT.

The chain links TRBV11-3 to TRBJ2-6; 8 positions agree with TRBD1. This CDR3 is built from 17 residues. V lost 2 bases, J lost 1 base, and 4 bases stayed unmatched. The germline V gene has CDR1 SGHNT and CDR2 YENEEA. CDR3 protein: CASSLPDRGSGANVLTF. CDR3 DNA: TGTGCCAGCAGCTTACCAGACAGGGGATCTGGGGCCAACGTCCTGACTTTC.

There are a few counts of this clonotype. The chain joins TRBV20-1 to TRBJ1-5; the D is unclear. The CDR3 has 14 amino acids. Germline V gene data show CDR1 as DFQATT and CDR2 as SNEGSKA (reference sequence). The ends were cut back, 0 bases at V and 0 bases at J, with 6 bases in the middle. DNA of the CDR3: TGCAGTGCTAGAGACCCCCTTAGCAATCAGCCCCAGCATTTT. Its translation is CSARDPLSNQPQHF.

In this sample, this clonotype turned up a few times. The J gene is TRBJ1-5, the V gene TRBV19, with D possibly being TRBD1 (6 bases). Germline CDR1 and CDR2: LNHDA and SQIVND (reference sequence). V lost 3 bases and J 3 bases, leaving 9 bases between the germline ends. The CDR3 is made up of 14 amino acids. In DNA, the CDR3 is TGTGCCAGTAGTATGAGGGACAACAATCAGCCCCAGCATTTT. Translated: CASSMRDNNQPQHF. The full variable domain, completed using reference TRBV19 and TRBJ1-5, is DGGITQSPKYLFRKEGQNVTLSCEQNLNHDAMYWYRQDPGQGLRLIYYSQIVNDFQKGDIAEGYSVSREKKESFPLTVTSAQKNPTAFYLCASSMRDNNQPQHFGDGTRLSIL.

The chain links TRBV5-4 to TRBJ2-3; the match to TRBD2 covers 10 bases. The V gene end was trimmed by 4 bases and the J gene end by 6 bases; junction bases not matched to a gene: 14. CDR3 length: 17 amino acids. The germline V gene has CDR1 SGHNT and CDR2 YYREEE (reference sequence). CDR3: CASSSPLGAGGVDTQYF. Here the CDR3 DNA reads TGTGCCAGCAGCAGCCCCCTTGGAGCGGGGGGGGTTGATACGCAGTATTTT.

V and J are TRBV2 and TRBJ2-2; D remains unclear. This CDR3 is built from 14 residues. The germline gives CDR1 SNHLY, CDR2 FYNNEI. V was cut by 4 bases and J by 6 bases, with 12 bases left in between. The CDR3 protein is CASSGLISAGELFF. For the CDR3, the DNA is TGTGCCAGCAGTGGACTGATAAGCGCCGGGGAGCTGTTTTTT.

In this sample, this clonotype turned up a few times. The chain has TRBV20-1 and TRBJ1-5; TRBD1 matches 7 bases. The CDR3 spans 17 residues. From germline, CDR1 is DFQATT and CDR2 SNEGSKA (reference sequence). V dropped 3 bases and J dropped 1; count of bases not matched to a gene: 12. The CDR3 DNA follows: TGCAGTGCTAGGACTCATTCACAGGGGTGGAGCAATCAGCCCCAGCATTTT. It yields the protein CSARTHSQGWSNQPQHF.

The gene calls are TRBV7-6 and TRBJ1-3, with no clear D. CDR1 is SGHVS, CDR2 FNYEAQ, per germline. The length of the CDR3 is 15 residues. V shed 1 base and J shed 3 bases, with 10 bases lying between them. In DNA, the CDR3 is TGTGCCAGCAGCTTAGGGGGAGGGCGTGGAAACACCATATATTTT. This gives the protein CASSLGGGRGNTIYF. The entire variable domain, with the rest obtained from reference TRBV7-6 and TRBJ1-3, is as follows: GAGVSQSPRYKVTKRGQDVALRCDPISGHVSLYWYRQALGQGPEFLTYFNYEAQQDKSGLPNDRFSAERPEGSISTLTIQRTEQRDSAMYRCASSLGGGRGNTIYFGEGSWLTVV.

This chain joins TRBV10-2 and TRBJ1-3; D is possibly TRBD1 (5 bases). Germline V gene lookup returns CDR1 WSHSY and CDR2 SAAADI. V was cut by 4 bases and J by 1 base, with 8 bases left in between. This CDR3 is built from 14 residues. The CDR3: CASSVRGSGNTIYF. The CDR3 DNA reads TGCGCCAGCAGTGTTAGGGGTTCTGGAAACACCATATATTTT.

Regarding this clonotype: Mismatch with germline at one junction end may stem from a read error. V gene TRBV19 combines with J gene TRBJ2-4, with 7 bases matching TRBD1. The germline gives CDR1 LNHDA, CDR2 SQIVND (reference sequence). The CDR3 loop spans 15 amino acids. The CDR3 loop reads CASRTTGIAKNIQYF. The DNA of the CDR3 is TGTGCCAGTAGGACGACAGGGATAGCCAAGAACATTCAGTACTTC.

The chain uses TRBV21-1 and TRBJ1-2. TRBV21-1 counts as a pseudogene. This CDR3 has 14 residues. CDR3 protein: CASSKGSHSHGYTF. The CDR3 bases are TGTGCCAGCAGCAAAGGATCCCACAGCCATGGCTACACCTTC.

The table lists this clonotype with a few counts. The chain uses TRBV20-1 and TRBJ1-6; D may be TRBD1 (5 bases). The germline V and J ends were trimmed by 0 bases and 2 bases, with 11 bases remaining between them. This CDR3 is built from 16 residues. Per germline, CDR1 DFQATT and CDR2 SNEGSKA (reference sequence). The CDR3 nucleotides are TGCAGTGCTAGAGAATGGGGGAAAGCCTATAATTCACCCCTCCACTTT. Protein sequence: CSAREWGKAYNSPLHF.

This clonotype has only a few counts. This chain connects TRBV30 to TRBJ2-3, with 8 bases that match TRBD1. The V and J ends lost 3 bases and 4 bases, in that order; junction bases with no gene match: 6. The CDR3 covers 14 residues. CDR1 and CDR2 (germline): GTSNPN, SVGIG (reference sequence). The CDR3 sequence is CAWRAGGASDTQYF. DNA of the CDR3: TGTGCCTGGAGGGCAGGGGGCGCTTCAGATACGCAGTATTTT.

The chain links TRBV20-1 to TRBJ2-5; TRBD2 agrees at 12 bases. The germline V gene encodes CDR1 DFQATT and CDR2 SNEGSKA (reference sequence). Germline trimming cut 1 base from V and 4 bases from J; bases unmatched to any gene: 4. The CDR3 spans 15 residues. CDR3 region: CSARVGTSGRETQYF. CDR3 DNA sequence: TGCAGTGCTAGAGTTGGGACTAGCGGGCGAGAGACCCAGTACTTC.

The chain has TRBV9 and TRBJ2-5, with D uncertain. Trimming took 0 bases from V and 1 from J, leaving 10 bases between them. This CDR3 is 15 amino acids long. The V gene's germline CDR1 is SGDLS and CDR2 YYNGEE. CDR3: CASSVGFSLQETQYF. The CDR3 bases are TGTGCCAGCAGCGTAGGATTCTCACTCCAAGAGACCCAGTACTTC.